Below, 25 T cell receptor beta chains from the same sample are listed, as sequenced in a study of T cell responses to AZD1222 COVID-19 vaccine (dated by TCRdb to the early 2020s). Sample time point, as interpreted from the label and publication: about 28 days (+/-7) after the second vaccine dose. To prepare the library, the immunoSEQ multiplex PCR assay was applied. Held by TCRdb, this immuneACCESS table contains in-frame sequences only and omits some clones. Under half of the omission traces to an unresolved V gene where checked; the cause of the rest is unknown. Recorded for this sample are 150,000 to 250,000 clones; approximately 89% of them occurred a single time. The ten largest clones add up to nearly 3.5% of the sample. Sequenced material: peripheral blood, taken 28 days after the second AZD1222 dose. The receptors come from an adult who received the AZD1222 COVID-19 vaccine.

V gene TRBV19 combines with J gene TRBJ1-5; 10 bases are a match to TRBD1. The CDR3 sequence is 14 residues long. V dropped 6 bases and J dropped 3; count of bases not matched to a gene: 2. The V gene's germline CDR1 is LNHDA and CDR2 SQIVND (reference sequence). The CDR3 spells CASRGQGNNQPQHF. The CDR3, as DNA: TGTGCCAGTAGGGGACAGGGGAACAATCAGCCCCAGCATTTT.

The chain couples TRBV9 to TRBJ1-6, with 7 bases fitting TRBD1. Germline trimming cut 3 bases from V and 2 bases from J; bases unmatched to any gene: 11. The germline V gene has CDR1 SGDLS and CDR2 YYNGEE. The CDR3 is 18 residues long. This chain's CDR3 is CASSAQSGGTAYNSPLHF. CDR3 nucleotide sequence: TGTGCCAGCAGCGCCCAGAGCGGAGGGACAGCCTATAATTCACCCCTCCACTTT.

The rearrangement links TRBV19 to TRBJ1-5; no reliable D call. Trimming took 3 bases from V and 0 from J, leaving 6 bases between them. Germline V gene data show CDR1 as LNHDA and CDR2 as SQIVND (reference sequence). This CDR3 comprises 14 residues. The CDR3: CASSIRDSNQPQHF. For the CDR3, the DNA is TGTGCCAGTAGTATCAGAGATAGCAATCAGCCCCAGCATTTT.

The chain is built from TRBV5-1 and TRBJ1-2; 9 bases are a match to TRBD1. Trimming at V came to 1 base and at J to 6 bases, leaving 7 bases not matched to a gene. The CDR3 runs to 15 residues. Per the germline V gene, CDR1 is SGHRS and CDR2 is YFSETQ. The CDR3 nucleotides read TGCGCCAGCAGCTTGAGGGACAGGGTTGGAGATGGCTACACCTTC. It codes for CASSLRDRVGDGYTF.

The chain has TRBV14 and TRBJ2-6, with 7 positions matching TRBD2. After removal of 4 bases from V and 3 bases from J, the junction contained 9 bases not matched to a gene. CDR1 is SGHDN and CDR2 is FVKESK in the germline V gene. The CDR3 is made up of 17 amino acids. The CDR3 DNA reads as TGTGCCAGCAGCCGAGCGGGGTTCGTAAGTGGGGCCAACGTCCTGACTTTC. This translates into CASSRAGFVSGANVLTF.

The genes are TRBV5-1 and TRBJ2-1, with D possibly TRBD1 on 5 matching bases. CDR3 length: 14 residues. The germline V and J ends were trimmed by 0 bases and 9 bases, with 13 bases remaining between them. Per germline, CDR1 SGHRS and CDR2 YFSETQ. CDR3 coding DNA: TGCGCCAGCAGCTTGGAGCAGGGATTGGCTGAGCAGTTCTTC. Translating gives CASSLEQGLAEQFF.

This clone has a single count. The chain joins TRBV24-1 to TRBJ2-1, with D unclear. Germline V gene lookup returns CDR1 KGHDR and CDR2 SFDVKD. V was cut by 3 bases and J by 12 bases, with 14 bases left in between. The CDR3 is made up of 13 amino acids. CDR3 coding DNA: TGTGCCACCAGTGATCCCCGCTGGCTGTGGCAGTTCTTC. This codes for CATSDPRWLWQFF.

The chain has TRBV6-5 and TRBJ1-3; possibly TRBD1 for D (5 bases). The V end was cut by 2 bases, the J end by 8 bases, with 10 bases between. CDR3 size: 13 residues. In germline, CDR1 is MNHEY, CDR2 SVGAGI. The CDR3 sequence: CASSYNQGDTIYF. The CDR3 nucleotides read TGTGCCAGCAGTTACAACCAGGGAGACACCATATATTTT.

The chain's CDR3 is CASTEQTSNQPQHF. The CDR3, as DNA: TGTGCCAGCACCGAGCAGACAAGCAATCAGCCCCAGCATTTT. The chain carries TRBV2 and TRBJ1-5; D uncertain. The germline V gene has CDR1 SNHLY and CDR2 FYNNEI. V lost 7 bases to trimming and J lost 1 base, with 11 bases between them. There are 14 residues in the CDR3.

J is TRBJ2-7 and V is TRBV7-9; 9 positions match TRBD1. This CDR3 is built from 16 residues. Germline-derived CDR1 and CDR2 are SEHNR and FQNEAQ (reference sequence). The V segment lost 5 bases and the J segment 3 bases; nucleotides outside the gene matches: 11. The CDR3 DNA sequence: TGTGCCAGCAGCCTGACAGGGGGAGGAGGAATCTACGAGCAGTACTTC. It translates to CASSLTGGGGIYEQYF.

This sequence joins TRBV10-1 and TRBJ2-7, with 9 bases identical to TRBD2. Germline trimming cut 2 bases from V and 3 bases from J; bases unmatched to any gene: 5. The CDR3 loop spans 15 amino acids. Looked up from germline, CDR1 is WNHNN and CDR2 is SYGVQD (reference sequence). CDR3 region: CASSEREAGGYEQYF. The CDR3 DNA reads TGCGCCAGCAGTGAGAGAGAAGCGGGAGGCTACGAGCAGTACTTC.

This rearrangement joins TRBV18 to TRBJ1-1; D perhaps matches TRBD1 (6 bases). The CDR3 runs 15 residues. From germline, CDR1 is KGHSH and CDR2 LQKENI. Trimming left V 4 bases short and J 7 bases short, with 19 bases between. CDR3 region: CASSLQGLGFGEAFF. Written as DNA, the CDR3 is TGTGCCAGCTCACTTCAGGGGCTAGGGTTTGGTGAAGCTTTCTTT.

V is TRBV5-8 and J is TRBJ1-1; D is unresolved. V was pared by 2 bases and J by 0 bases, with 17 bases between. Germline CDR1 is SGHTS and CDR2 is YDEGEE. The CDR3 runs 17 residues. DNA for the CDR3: TGTGCCAGCAGCTTTGCCAAGATGGCCCTAATGAACACTGAAGCTTTCTTT. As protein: CASSFAKMALMNTEAFF.

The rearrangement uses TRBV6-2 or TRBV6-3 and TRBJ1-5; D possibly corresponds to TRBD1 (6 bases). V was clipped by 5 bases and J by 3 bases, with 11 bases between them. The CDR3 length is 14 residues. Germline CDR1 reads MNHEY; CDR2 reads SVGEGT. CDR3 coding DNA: TGTGCCAGCAGTCTCGGACAGATCAATCAGCCCCAGCATTTT. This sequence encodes CASSLGQINQPQHF.

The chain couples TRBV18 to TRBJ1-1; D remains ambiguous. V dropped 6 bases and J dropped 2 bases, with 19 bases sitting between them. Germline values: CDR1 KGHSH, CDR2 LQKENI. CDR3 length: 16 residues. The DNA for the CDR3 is TGTGCCAGCTCCCTGGAGAGTATCCTGGGTAACACTGAAGCTTTCTTT. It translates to CASSLESILGNTEAFF.

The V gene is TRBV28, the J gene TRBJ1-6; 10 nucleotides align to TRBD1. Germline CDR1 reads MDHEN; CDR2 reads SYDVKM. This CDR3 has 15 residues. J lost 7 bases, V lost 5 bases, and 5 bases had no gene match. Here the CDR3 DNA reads TGTGCCAGCAGTCCCGGGACAGGGGCGAATTCACCCCTCCACTTT. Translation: CASSPGTGANSPLHF.

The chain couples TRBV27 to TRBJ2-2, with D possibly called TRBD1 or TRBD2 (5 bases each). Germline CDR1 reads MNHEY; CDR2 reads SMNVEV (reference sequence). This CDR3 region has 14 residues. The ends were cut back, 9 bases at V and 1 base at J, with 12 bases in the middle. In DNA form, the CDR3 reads TGTGCCAGTCGACGGGACGGGAACACCGGGGAGCTGTTTTTT. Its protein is CASRRDGNTGELFF.

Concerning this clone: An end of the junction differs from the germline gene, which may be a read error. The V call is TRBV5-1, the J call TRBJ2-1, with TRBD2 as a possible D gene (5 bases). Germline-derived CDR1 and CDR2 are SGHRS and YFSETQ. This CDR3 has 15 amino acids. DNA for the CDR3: TGCGCCAGCAGCTTGGGTGGCGGGTCCTACACTGAGCAGTTCTTC. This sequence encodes CASSLGGGSYTEQFF.

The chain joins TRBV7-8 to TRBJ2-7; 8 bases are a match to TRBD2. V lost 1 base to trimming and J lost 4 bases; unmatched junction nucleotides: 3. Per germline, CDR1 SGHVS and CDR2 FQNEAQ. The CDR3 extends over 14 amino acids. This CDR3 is CASSLELADYEQYF. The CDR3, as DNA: TGTGCCAGCAGCTTAGAACTAGCGGATTACGAGCAGTACTTC.

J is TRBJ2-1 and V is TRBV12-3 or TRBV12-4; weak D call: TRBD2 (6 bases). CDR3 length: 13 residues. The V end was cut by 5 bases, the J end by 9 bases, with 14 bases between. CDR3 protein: CASSLSSAIEQFF. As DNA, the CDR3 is TGTGCCAGCAGTCTCTCTAGCGCTATTGAGCAGTTCTTC.

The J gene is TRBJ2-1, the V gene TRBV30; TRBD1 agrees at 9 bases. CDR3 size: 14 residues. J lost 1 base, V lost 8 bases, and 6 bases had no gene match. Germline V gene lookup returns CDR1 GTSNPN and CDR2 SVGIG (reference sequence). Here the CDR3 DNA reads TGTGCCCAGCTGGGGACAGGGTCCTACAATGAGCAGTTCTTC. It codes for CAQLGTGSYNEQFF. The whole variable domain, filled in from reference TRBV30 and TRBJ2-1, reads SQTIHQWPATLVQPVGSPLSLECTVEGTSNPNLYWYRQAAGRGLQLLFYSVGIGQISSEVPQNLSASRPQDRQFILSSKKLLLSDSGFYLCAQLGTGSYNEQFFGPGTRLTVL.

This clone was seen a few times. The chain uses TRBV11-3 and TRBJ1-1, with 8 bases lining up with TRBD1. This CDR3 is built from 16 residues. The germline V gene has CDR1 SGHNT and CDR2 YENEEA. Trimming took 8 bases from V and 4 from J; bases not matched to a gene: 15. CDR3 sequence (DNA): TGTGCCAGCGGTAGACAGGGGCTCGGTAAGGGCACTGAAGCTTTCTTT. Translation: CASGRQGLGKGTEAFF.

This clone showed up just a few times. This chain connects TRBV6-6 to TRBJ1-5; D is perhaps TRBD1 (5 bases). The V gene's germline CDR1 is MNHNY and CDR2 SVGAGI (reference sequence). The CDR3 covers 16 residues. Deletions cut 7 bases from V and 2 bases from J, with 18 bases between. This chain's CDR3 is CASNGPRAGGNQPQHF. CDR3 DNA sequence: TGTGCCAGCAATGGGCCCAGGGCTGGGGGCAATCAGCCCCAGCATTTT.

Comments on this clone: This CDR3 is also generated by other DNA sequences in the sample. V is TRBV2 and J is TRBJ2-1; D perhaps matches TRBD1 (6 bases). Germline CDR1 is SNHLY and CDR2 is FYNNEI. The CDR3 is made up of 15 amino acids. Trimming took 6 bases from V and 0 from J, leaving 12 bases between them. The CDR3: CASSVGTSSYNEQFF. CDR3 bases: TGTGCCAGCAGCGTTGGGACATCCTCCTACAATGAGCAGTTCTTC.

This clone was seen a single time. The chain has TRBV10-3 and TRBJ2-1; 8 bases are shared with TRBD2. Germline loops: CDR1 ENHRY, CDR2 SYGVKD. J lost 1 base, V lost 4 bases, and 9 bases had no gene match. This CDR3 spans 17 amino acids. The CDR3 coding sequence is TGTGCCATCAGTGTCGGTCCTACTAGCGGTTCCTACAATGAGCAGTTCTTC. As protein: CAISVGPTSGSYNEQFF.